This T cell receptor (beta chain) is drawn from a study of blood T cell repertoires in COVID-19. Study summary: Donors in the United States, Italy and Spain gave samples during acute or convalescent COVID-19. PBMCs, B-cell-depleted T cells, or T cells provided the cDNA or gDNA that made up the material.

In this sample, this clone turned up once. The germline gives CDR1 MNHEY, CDR2 SMNVEV (reference sequence). The CDR3 sequence is 14 residues long. Trimming took off 3 bases at V and 2 bases at J, with 10 bases between the two ends. TCRdb's table, derived via immunoSEQ multiplex PCR, lists solely in-frame clones and lacks some. The sample records 55,000 to 70,000 clones, around nine tenths being singletons. This sequence originates from a man between 65 and 85 years old with acute or convalescent COVID-19. Sequencing used peripheral blood. The chain carries TRBV27 and TRBJ2-5; D may be TRBD1 (6 bases). This CDR3 is CASSLDSAQETQYF. CDR3 in DNA: TGTGCCAGCAGTTTGGACAGCGCACAAGAGACCCAGTACTTC.